This paragraph reports one T cell receptor beta chain. These data are taken from a study of technical replicates of blood from a handful of donors. Trimming cost V 2 bases and J 6 bases, with 10 bases left between them. This CDR3 comprises 14 residues. Germline V lookup: CDR1 MNHEY, CDR2 SMNVEV (reference sequence). Assay: immunoSEQ multiplex PCR; the TCRdb copy retains only in-frame clones and omits some. The sample lists 85,000 to 100,000 clones; roughly 95% were seen once. The sequence came from a human donor in good health. The rearrangement uses TRBV27 and TRBJ2-2; D may be TRBD1 (5 bases). The sample was T cells isolated from PBMCs. The CDR3 is CASSLSRASGELFF. CDR3 sequence (DNA): TGTGCCAGCAGTTTAAGCAGGGCTTCCGGGGAGCTGTTTTTT.